The 11 T cell receptor beta chains reported below all come from one sample, sequenced in a study of PD-1 blockade in classical Hodgkin lymphoma. Relapse after autologous stem cell transplantation occurred in every patient, and brentuximab vedotin exposure varied. The protocol was immunoSEQ multiplex PCR, while the TCRdb copy is restricted to in-frame clones and leaves out a portion. The sample records approximately 15,000 clones, roughly four fifths being singletons. This specimen consisted of peripheral blood mononuclear cells (PBMCs), obtained at baseline. The source of these receptors is a human donor with classical Hodgkin lymphoma.

Only a few counts were recorded for this clone. The genes are TRBV9 and TRBJ2-2; D might be TRBD2 (6 bases). V was pared by 3 bases and J by 6 bases, with 12 bases between. Looked up from germline, CDR1 is SGDLS and CDR2 is YYNGEE. The CDR3 is 14 amino acids. CDR3 in DNA: TGTGCCAGCAGCGACAGTTGGGGGGCCGGGGAGCTGTTTTTT. Translation gives CASSDSWGAGELFF.

The chain carries TRBV29-1 and TRBJ1-1; D gene ambiguous. The germline V gene has CDR1 SQVTM and CDR2 ANQGSEA. Trimming cost V 1 base and J 5 bases, with 11 bases left between them. CDR3 length: 13 amino acids. CDR3 sequence reads: CSVEGFQATEAFF. DNA of the CDR3: TGCAGCGTTGAAGGGTTCCAGGCTACTGAAGCTTTCTTT.

The CDR3 DNA reads as TGTGCCAGCAGCCGATGGACAGTTTTTGAGGCTAATGAAAAACTGTTTTTT. It yields the protein CASSRWTVFEANEKLFF. This chain connects TRBV4-2 to TRBJ1-4; a possible D gene is TRBD1 (6 bases). Trimming cost V 4 bases and J 3 bases, with 18 bases left between them. Germline values: CDR1 LGHNA, CDR2 YNFKEQ. This CDR3 spans 17 amino acids.

This clone was observed once. V and J are TRBV2 and TRBJ1-2; 7 nucleotides line up with TRBD1. The germline V gene has CDR1 SNHLY and CDR2 FYNNEI. The CDR3 consists of 13 residues. J was trimmed by 2 bases and V by 5 bases; bases with no gene match: 2. The DNA of the CDR3 is TGTGCCAGCAGTTCGACAGGGAACTATGGCTACACCTTC. It is translated as CASSSTGNYGYTF.

This clone was picked up a small number of times. The gene calls are TRBV7-3 and TRBJ1-5; D remains ambiguous. Germline-derived CDR1 and CDR2 are SGHTA and FQGTGA. V lost 3 bases and J 9 bases, leaving 12 bases between the germline ends. The CDR3 is made up of 13 amino acids. In DNA, the CDR3 is TGTGCCAGCAGCTTTGGGGAGGAGGGGCCCCAGCATTTT. Its protein is CASSFGEEGPQHF. The full variable domain, rest sourced from reference TRBV7-3 and TRBJ1-5, is GAGVSQTPSNKVTEKGKYVELRCDPISGHTALYWYRQSLGQGPEFLIYFQGTGAADDSGLPNDRFFAVRPEGSVSTLKIQRTERGDSAVYLCASSFGEEGPQHFGDGTRLSIL.

CDR3 in DNA: TGTGCCAGTAGTATCGGCAGGGCTTCTCGGAACACTGAAGCTTTCTTT. Its translation: CASSIGRASRNTEAFF. The genes are TRBV19 and TRBJ1-1; D is perhaps TRBD1 (5 bases). Trimming pared 3 bases from V and 1 base from J, leaving 15 bases between. The CDR3 has 16 amino acids. Germline CDR1 reads LNHDA; CDR2 reads SQIVND (reference sequence).

CDR3 coding DNA: TGTGCCAGCGCCCTCGGGACAGCTGGGGCCAACGTCCTGACTTTC. Protein sequence: CASALGTAGANVLTF. V is TRBV4-2 and J is TRBJ2-6; 7 bases align to TRBD1. This CDR3 is built from 15 residues. J lost 2 bases, V lost 8 bases, and 6 bases had no gene match. Germline V gene lookup returns CDR1 LGHNA and CDR2 YNFKEQ.

The CDR3 DNA follows: TGTGCCAGCAGCTCCCGGACTAGCGGCTCCTACGAGCAGTACTTC. Translating it yields CASSSRTSGSYEQYF. The chain links TRBV11-2 to TRBJ2-7; TRBD2 aligns across 10 bases. The CDR3 consists of 15 residues. The germline V gene has CDR1 SGHAT and CDR2 FQNNGV. The V segment lost 4 bases and the J segment 0 bases; nucleotides outside the gene matches: 3.

This clone has just a few counts. The V gene is TRBV5-4, the J gene TRBJ1-4; possibly TRBD1 for D (6 bases). Trimming stripped 3 bases from V and 3 bases from J, with 12 bases between. This CDR3 contains 15 residues. CDR1 and CDR2 (germline): SGHNT, YYREEE (reference sequence). CDR3 in DNA: TGTGCCAGCAGCTCCCGGACAGACGCTAATGAAAAACTGTTTTTT. Protein product: CASSSRTDANEKLFF.

This clone was counted a single time. The chain couples TRBV19 to TRBJ2-3; TRBD2 matches at 12 bases. This CDR3 spans 15 amino acids. The germline V gene encodes CDR1 LNHDA and CDR2 SQIVND (reference sequence). V dropped 5 bases and J dropped 3; count of bases not matched to a gene: 3. As DNA, the CDR3 is TGTGCCAGTAGTTCCGGGACTAGCGGGACAGATACGCAGTATTTT. Amino acids: CASSSGTSGTDTQYF.

The rearrangement uses TRBV7-9 and TRBJ2-7; 7 nucleotides line up with TRBD1. CDR1 SEHNR and CDR2 FQNEAQ come from the germline V gene (reference sequence). This CDR3 has 14 amino acids. The junction had 2 bases not matched to a gene; V was cut back by 1 base and J by 2 bases. The CDR3 nucleotides read TGTGCCAGCAGCTTAGGAGGGGGCACCTACGAGCAGTACTTC. This sequence encodes CASSLGGGTYEQYF.